A single sample is the source of the 21 T cell receptor beta chains below, sequenced in a study of cytomegalovirus exposure and HLA in healthy donors. Primers: 60 Vbeta forward and 13 Jbeta reverse. Only in-frame clones appear in the TCRdb table, and some are missing; sequencing was by immunoSEQ multiplex PCR. The sample includes 150,000 or so clones, 84% of them seen just once. Sequenced sample: PBMCs. These receptors originate from a man between 18 and 29 years old in good health and CMV-seronegative.

The chain joins TRBV7-3 to TRBJ1-2, with TRBD1 identical over 9 bases. Germline V gives CDR1 SGHTA, CDR2 FQGTGA. The CDR3 length is 15 residues. Trimming removed 4 bases from V and 4 bases from J; junction bases left unmatched: 7. The DNA of the CDR3 is TGTGCCAGCAGCTCTTCGGGACAGGGAACCTATGGCTACACCTTC. Its translation is CASSSSGQGTYGYTF.

The chain is built from TRBV7-6 and TRBJ2-1; D is uncertain. This CDR3 region has 12 residues. The V and J ends lost 4 bases and 6 bases respectively, with 7 bases between them. Germline V gene sequence: CDR1 SGHVS, CDR2 FNYEAQ. This CDR3 reads CASSSRSNEQFF. As DNA, the CDR3 is TGTGCCAGCAGCTCCCGGTCCAATGAGCAGTTCTTC.

The rearrangement joins TRBV5-1 to TRBJ2-7; no definite D call. The length of the CDR3 is 15 residues. Trimming cost V 0 bases and J 0 bases, with 10 bases left between them. The germline CDR1 and CDR2 sequences are SGHRS and YFSETQ. CDR3 sequence reads: CASSLASGPSYEQYF. Written as DNA, the CDR3 is TGCGCCAGCAGCTTGGCGTCCGGTCCCTCCTACGAGCAGTACTTC.

CDR3 nucleotide sequence: TGCAGCGTTGAAGATGCTTTGACTGGGGGAGGCACTGAAGCTTTCTTT. Translation gives CSVEDALTGGGTEAFF. The chain uses TRBV29-1 and TRBJ1-1, with D possibly being TRBD1 (5 bases). The CDR3 is 16 amino acids. The germline V and J ends were trimmed by 0 bases and 4 bases, with 18 bases remaining between them. CDR1 and CDR2 (germline): SQVTM, ANQGSEA.

The J gene is TRBJ1-1, the V gene TRBV11-2; 7 bases align to TRBD1. V shed 5 bases, J shed 3 bases, and the junction held 9 bases outside the gene matches. Germline V CDR1 and CDR2: SGHAT, FQNNGV. The CDR3 is made up of 15 amino acids. This CDR3 is CASSTLDRADTEAFF. The CDR3 nucleotides are TGTGCCAGCAGCACCCTCGACAGGGCGGACACTGAAGCTTTCTTT.

The table lists this clone with a count of one. The genes are TRBV7-8 and TRBJ2-3; possibly TRBD2 for D (5 bases). The CDR3 runs to 16 residues. Deletions cut 5 bases from V and 0 bases from J, with 15 bases between. Germline values: CDR1 SGHVS, CDR2 FQNEAQ. CDR3 coding DNA: TGTGCCAGCAGCACTCCGGGAATCACTAGCACAGATACGCAGTATTTT. This translates into CASSTPGITSTDTQYF. Filled out from reference TRBV7-8 and TRBJ2-3, the complete variable domain reads GAGVSQSPRYKVAKRGQDVALRCDPISGHVSLFWYQQALGQGPEFLTYFQNEAQLDKSGLPSDRFFAERPEGSVSTLKIQRTQQEDSAVYLCASSTPGITSTDTQYFGPGTRLTVL.

The chain recombines TRBV7-3 with TRBJ2-1; TRBD1 might be the D (5 bases). Germline values: CDR1 SGHTA, CDR2 FQGTGA. CDR3 length equals 15 residues. V was cut by 5 bases and J by 4 bases, with 15 bases left in between. Here the CDR3 reads CASSTQGSAYNEQFF. In DNA, the CDR3 is TGTGCCAGCAGCACCCAGGGTTCGGCTTACAATGAGCAGTTCTTC.

The chain joins TRBV6-5 to TRBJ2-1; TRBD1 matches at 8 bases. This CDR3 spans 15 amino acids. With 4 bases clipped from V and 2 bases from J, the junction kept 4 bases outside the gene matches. The V gene's germline CDR1 is MNHEY and CDR2 SVGAGI. The CDR3 sequence is CASSWGQAPYNEQFF. In DNA form, the CDR3 reads TGTGCCAGCAGTTGGGGACAGGCCCCCTACAATGAGCAGTTCTTC.

The gene calls are TRBV5-1 and TRBJ2-1, with 12 bases matching TRBD2. The germline CDR1 and CDR2 sequences are SGHRS and YFSETQ. Losses at the gene ends were 0 bases for V and 4 bases for J; bases not matched to a gene: 14. The CDR3 has 20 residues. Here the CDR3 DNA reads TGCGCCAGCAGCTTGGCCGCATTGAAGACTAGCGGGGGAAGATACAATGAGCAGTTCTTC. It translates to CASSLAALKTSGGRYNEQFF.

V is TRBV5-6 and J is TRBJ2-7, with D tentatively TRBD1 (6 bases). Germline-derived CDR1 and CDR2 are SGHDT and YYEEEE. The CDR3 runs 16 residues. V lost 1 base and J 4 bases, leaving 18 bases between the germline ends. CDR3 residues: CASSLLSTGNVYEQYF. CDR3 coding DNA: TGTGCCAGCAGCTTGCTATCAACAGGGAACGTATACGAGCAGTACTTC.

The gene calls are TRBV16 and TRBJ2-7, with a possible D match to TRBD1 (5 bases). This CDR3 is 15 amino acids long. The germline CDR1 and CDR2 sequences are KGHSY and FQNENV. V was clipped by 4 bases and J by 0 bases, with 13 bases between them. CDR3 sequence: CASSPQGVGSYEQYF. The CDR3 region has the DNA TGTGCCAGCAGCCCGCAGGGTGTTGGCTCCTACGAGCAGTACTTC.

The chain employs TRBV11-3 and TRBJ2-1; 8 nucleotides agree with TRBD1. Trimming at V came to 4 bases and at J to 7 bases, leaving 6 bases not matched to a gene. This CDR3 region has 14 residues. Germline V lookup: CDR1 SGHNT, CDR2 YENEEA. Here the CDR3 reads CASSSQGAVNEQFF. The CDR3 nucleotides read TGTGCCAGCAGCTCCCAGGGGGCTGTGAATGAGCAGTTCTTC. Together with reference TRBV11-3 and TRBJ2-1, the CDR3 gives the full variable domain: EAGVVQSPRYKIIEKKQPVAFWCNPISGHNTLYWYLQNLGQGPELLIRYENEEAVDDSQLPKDRFSAERLKGVDSTLKIQPAELGDSAVYLCASSSQGAVNEQFFGPGTRLTVL.

The chain combines TRBV7-8 with TRBJ1-1, with no clear D. Trimming cost V 2 bases and J 1 base, with 5 bases left between them. CDR3 length: 13 residues. The germline V gene has CDR1 SGHVS and CDR2 FQNEAQ. The CDR3 DNA follows: TGTGCCAGCAGCTTACGAGGGAACACTGAAGCTTTCTTT. This gives the protein CASSLRGNTEAFF.

This clone was seen a few times. The chain is built from TRBV27 and TRBJ1-1; D not certain. The V end was cut by 4 bases, the J end by 0 bases, with 6 bases between. CDR1 is MNHEY and CDR2 is SMNVEV in the germline V gene (reference sequence). CDR3 length: 13 amino acids. For the CDR3, the DNA is TGTGCCAGCAGTTCGACTGTGAACACTGAAGCTTTCTTT. This gives the protein CASSSTVNTEAFF.

The gene calls are TRBV27 and TRBJ1-1, with 7 bases that match TRBD1. Looked up from germline, CDR1 is MNHEY and CDR2 is SMNVEV (reference sequence). Unmatched junction bases numbered 7, after V lost 6 bases and J lost 6 bases. This CDR3 comprises 13 residues. The CDR3: CASRLTGRAEAFF. The CDR3 DNA is TGTGCCAGCAGGTTGACAGGGCGGGCTGAAGCTTTCTTT.

The chain links TRBV28 to TRBJ1-4, with 12 nucleotides matching TRBD1. J gave up 10 bases and V 7 bases, and 7 bases lay outside the gene matches. The germline V gene has CDR1 MDHEN and CDR2 SYDVKM. This CDR3 spans 14 amino acids. Here the CDR3 reads CASTSGQGAGKLFF. The CDR3 bases are TGTGCCAGCACCTCGGGACAGGGGGCGGGAAAACTGTTTTTT. Full variable domain (remainder filled in from reference TRBV28 and TRBJ1-4): DVKVTQSSRYLVKRTGEKVFLECVQDMDHENMFWYRQDPGLGLRLIYFSYDVKMKEKGDIPEGYSVSREKKERFSLILESASTNQTSMYLCASTSGQGAGKLFFGSGTQLSVL.

J is TRBJ1-1 and V is TRBV6-5; TRBD1 matches 9 bases. The CDR3 extends over 14 amino acids. Losses at the gene ends were 6 bases for V and 5 bases for J; bases not matched to a gene: 7. Germline assignment: CDR1 MNHEY and CDR2 SVGAGI. The CDR3 DNA follows: TGTGCCAGCAGCCGCGGACAGGGGAGGACTGAAGCTTTCTTT. Translated: CASSRGQGRTEAFF.

This clone was counted once. The chain has TRBV18 and TRBJ2-1; D is possibly TRBD1 (6 bases). CDR3 length: 15 residues. Germline V lookup: CDR1 KGHSH, CDR2 LQKENI. Trimming pared 3 bases from V and 4 bases from J, leaving 13 bases between. DNA of the CDR3: TGTGCCAGCTCACCTCCAGGGGCCTTATACAATGAGCAGTTCTTC. Amino acid sequence: CASSPPGALYNEQFF.

The CDR3, as DNA: TGTGCCAGCAGCCCGGCCAGGGGGCTAACAGATACGCAGTATTTT. This encodes CASSPARGLTDTQYF. The chain couples TRBV7-3 to TRBJ2-3; 8 positions match TRBD1. Trimming took 5 bases from V and 3 from J; bases not matched to a gene: 7. Germline CDR1 and CDR2: SGHTA and FQGTGA. This CDR3 is built from 15 residues.

V is TRBV5-1 and J is TRBJ1-1; D is ambiguous. Germline V CDR1 and CDR2: SGHRS, YFSETQ. This CDR3 spans 14 amino acids. The V end was cut by 0 bases, the J end by 7 bases, with 13 bases between. This chain's CDR3 is CASSLGGPMHEAFF. For the CDR3, the DNA is TGCGCCAGCAGCTTGGGAGGGCCTATGCATGAAGCTTTCTTT.

The genes are TRBV19 and TRBJ1-2, with D unclear. The CDR3 is 13 amino acids. Trimming cost V 5 bases and J 7 bases, with 14 bases left between them. Per germline, CDR1 LNHDA and CDR2 SQIVND (reference sequence). The CDR3 DNA sequence: TGTGCCAGTAGTGAGGGATTGAGAGGTGGCTACACCTTC. Amino acid sequence: CASSEGLRGGYTF.